This TCR beta chain was observed in a study of T cells in Graves' hyperthyroidism and ophthalmopathy. The CDR3 extends over 13 amino acids. V lost 3 bases and J 7 bases, leaving 10 bases between the germline ends. The germline V gene encodes CDR1 LGHDT and CDR2 YNNKEL (reference sequence). The table lists this clonotype with many counts. RNA transcripts served as the template for amplifying TCR beta CDR3 regions. The primer set for the first-round RT-PCR of the TCR CDR3 was HTBI. TCRdb re-analysed the multiplex PCR reads in MiXCR, keeping a single row per CDR3 protein. The sample consists of roughly 740,000 distinct CDR3 sequences, roughly 17% of them appearing once.

The origin of this receptor is a man aged 18 to 35 with Graves' hyperthyroidism. Sequenced sample: blood. V and J are TRBV3-1 and TRBJ1-5; D is undetermined. CDR3 DNA sequence: TGTGCCAGCAGCCACCTAGGAAACCAGCCCCAGCATTTT. Its protein is CASSHLGNQPQHF. The variable domain in full, completed from reference TRBV3-1 and TRBJ1-5, reads DTAVSQTPKYLVTQMGNDKSIKCEQNLGHDTMYWYKQDSKKFLKIMFSYNNKELIINETVPNRFSPKSPDKAHLNLHINSLELGDSAVYFCASSHLGNQPQHFGDGTRLSIL.